A selection of T cell receptor beta chains follows, all from one sample in a study of blood T cell repertoires in COVID-19. The table came from immunoSEQ multiplex PCR; TCRdb's copy has only in-frame clones and leaves some out. This table has hundreds of thousands of clones, over 75% appearing once. The material sequenced was PBMCs or T cells enriched from blood (not recorded which). The receptors shown here come from a man younger than 45 with acute COVID-19. CDR3s include the opening cysteine and the closing phenylalanine or tryptophan. The D gene is left open where the match is weak. Size tells how often a clone was seen (once, few, many) or the class of an expanded clone, and some rows leave it out.

J gene,clone size,V gene,D gene,CDR3 DNA,CDR3 protein
TRBJ2-1,-,TRBV30,TRBD2,TGTGCCTGGAGCGGCTATAAGGGACTAGCGGGGGGGGAGCAGTTCTTC,CAWSGYKGLAGGEQFF
TRBJ2-6,-,TRBV13,-,TGTGCCAGCAGCTATTACTCTGGGGCCAACGTCCTGACTTTC,CASSYYSGANVLTF
TRBJ1-5,-,TRBV9,-,TGTGCCAGCAGCCGTGGGAGGGGGGATAGCAATCAGCCCCAGCATTTT,CASSRGRGDSNQPQHF
TRBJ1-1,few,TRBV30,-,TGTGCCTGGAGGGCCTTGAACACTGAAGCTTTCTTT,CAWRALNTEAFF
TRBJ2-7,-,TRBV5-4,-,TGTGCCAGCAGCTTGGCGGTCGGGGTGCACGAGCAGTACTTC,CASSLAVGVHEQYF
TRBJ1-5,-,TRBV19,-,TGTGCCAGTAGTCTCCTAGGGGGGGGCCTGGGTCAGCCCCAGCATTTT,CASSLLGGGLGQPQHF
TRBJ1-5,-,TRBV30,TRBD1,TGTGCCTGGAGTGACGGGACAGGGGGCTTTAATCAGCCCCAGCATTTT,CAWSDGTGGFNQPQHF
TRBJ2-5,-,TRBV18,-,TGTGCCAGCTCATGGAGGGACCAAGAGACCCAGTACTTC,CASSWRDQETQYF
TRBJ1-3,-,TRBV30,-,TGTGCCTGGAGTCACGGGGGGGGAACTGGAAACACCATATATTTT,CAWSHGGGTGNTIYF
TRBJ2-7,-,TRBV19,TRBD1,TGTGCCAAGACAGGGGGCACGATGCACGAGCAGTACTTC,CAKTGGTMHEQYF
TRBJ1-5,many,TRBV6-6,-,TGTGCCAGCAGACAGGGTAATCAGCCCCAGCATTTT,CASRQGNQPQHF
TRBJ2-1,-,TRBV6-5,TRBD1,TGTGCCAGCAGACCCCCCGGGACAGGGTACAATGAGCAGTTCTTC,CASRPPGTGYNEQFF
TRBJ1-1,-,TRBV12-5,-,TGTGCTAGTGGTTCACAGGGCAACACTGAAGCTTTCTTT,CASGSQGNTEAFF
TRBJ2-7,-,TRBV27,TRBD1,TGTGCCAGCACCCACAAGACAGGGGGAAAGTACTTC,CASTHKTGGKYF
TRBJ1-2,few,TRBV7-9,TRBD1,TGTGCCAGCAGCTTACAGGGGGGTACCTATGGCTACACCTTC,CASSLQGGTYGYTF
TRBJ2-6,once,TRBV28,-,TGTGCCAGCCTCGTTTCTGGGGCCAACGTCCTGACTTTC,CASLVSGANVLTF
TRBJ1-1,-,TRBV12-5,-,TGTGCTAGTGGCACTCAGGTGAACACTGAAGCTTTCTTT,CASGTQVNTEAFF
TRBJ1-1,-,TRBV11-3,-,TGTGCCAGCAGCTCCCAGAAGGGGAAGGGAGGCACTGAAGCTTTCTTT,CASSSQKGKGGTEAFF
TRBJ1-2,once,TRBV5-5,TRBD1,TGTGCCAGCAGCCGGGGACAGGGGCACTATGGCTACACCTTC,CASSRGQGHYGYTF
TRBJ1-5,few,TRBV6-1,-,TGTGCCAGCAGTGACAGAGGATGGCCCCAGCATTTT,CASSDRGWPQHF
TRBJ1-4,-,TRBV4-1,TRBD1,TGCGCCAGCAGCCAAGCCCCCACAGGGGGCTCGGGTGAAAAACTGTTTTTT,CASSQAPTGGSGEKLFF
TRBJ1-6,-,TRBV25-1,-,TGTGCCAGCAGTGAATGGGCAGGGGACTATAATTCACCCCTCCACTTT,CASSEWAGDYNSPLHF
TRBJ1-2,-,TRBV9,TRBD1,TGTGCCAGCAGCACTTCTTGGGACAGGTTCTATGGCTACACCTTC,CASSTSWDRFYGYTF